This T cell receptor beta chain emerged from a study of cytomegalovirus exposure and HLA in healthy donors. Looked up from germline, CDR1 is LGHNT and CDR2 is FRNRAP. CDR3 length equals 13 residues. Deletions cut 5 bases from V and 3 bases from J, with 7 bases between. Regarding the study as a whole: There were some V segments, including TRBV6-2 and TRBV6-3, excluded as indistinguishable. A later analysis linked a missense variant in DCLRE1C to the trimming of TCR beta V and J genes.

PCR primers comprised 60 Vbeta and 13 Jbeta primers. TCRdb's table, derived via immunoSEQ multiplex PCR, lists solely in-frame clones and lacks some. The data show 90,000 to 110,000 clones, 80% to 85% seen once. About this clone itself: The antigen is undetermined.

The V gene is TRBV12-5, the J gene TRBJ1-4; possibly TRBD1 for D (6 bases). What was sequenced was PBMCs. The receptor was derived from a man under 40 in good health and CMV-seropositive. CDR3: CASGRGSNEKLFF. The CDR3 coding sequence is TGTGCTAGTGGTAGGGGGTCTAATGAAAAACTGTTTTTT.